This entry describes one TCR beta chain. This specimen comes from a study of blood T cell repertoires in COVID-19. About the study: The United States, Italy and Spain were the sources of the acute and convalescent COVID-19 samples.

TCRdb keeps only in-frame clones here, not all; method: immunoSEQ multiplex PCR. The repertoire holds 200,000 to 250,000 clones, with over 70% as singletons. Participants, roughly 18 to 90 years old, spanned 25 or so US areas. Assignments of participants to cohorts depended upon their own reported clinical history. Each exposed participant met a COVID-19 case in the 2 weeks preceding study entry. CDR3 length: 16 amino acids. Germline values: CDR1 MDHEN, CDR2 SYDVKM. V gave up 7 bases and J gave up 6 bases; unmatched junction bases: 10. The origin of this receptor is a woman aged 25 to 45 who had been exposed to COVID-19. V gene TRBV28 combines with J gene TRBJ2-2, with TRBD1 matching 11 bases. Sequenced: PBMCs or T cells enriched from blood (not recorded which). The CDR3 sequence: CASTQKGTGGSGELFF. The CDR3 bases are TGTGCCAGCACCCAGAAAGGGACAGGGGGGTCCGGGGAGCTGTTTTTT.